The clone carrying this TCR beta chain was found a few times. Per germline, CDR1 MNHEY and CDR2 SMNVEV (reference sequence). The trim removed 7 bases at V and 0 bases at J, leaving 9 bases unmatched. This CDR3 region has 17 residues. The record originates from a study of blood T cells in healthy people across ages. Healthy Caucasian individuals from Russia aged 6 to 90 served as donors. Each individual donor underwent a draw of around 9.8 milliliters of peripheral blood. Primers used in a second PCR of about 7 to 12 cycles were a sample-barcoded 5' primer and a J-beta primer mix. TCRdb analysed the 5' RACE reads with MiXCR anew, one entry per CDR3 protein. This sample has around 1.5 million distinct CDR3 sequences, with around 42% found just once.

This chain links TRBV27 with TRBJ2-6; 7 bases align to TRBD1. The sample consisted of blood. This sequence originates from a woman aged 18-29 years in good health. The CDR3, as DNA: TGTGCCAGCACCCCACGGGACAGTCGCTCTGGGGCCAACGTCCTGACTTTC. It codes for CASTPRDSRSGANVLTF.